This is a list of T cell receptor beta chains from one sample in a study of identical twins. MiXCR, run by TCRdb on the 5' RACE reads, gives a single entry per CDR3 protein. The table includes under 400,000 distinct CDR3 sequences, about 10% detected once. The sequencing input was naive T cells sorted from blood. The receptors stem from a woman in her fifties or sixties in good health. Each CDR3 is given with its conserved first and last residue. A D gene is named only where the DNA matches it firmly. Not all rows give a size; the values are once, few, many and, for expanded clones, a class.

J gene: TRBJ1-4; V gene: TRBV5-1; D gene: TRBD1; clone size: -; CDR3 protein: CASSTGATGGEKLFF; CDR3 DNA: TGCGCCAGCAGCACTGGCGCGACAGGGGGGGAAAAACTGTTTTTT
J gene: TRBJ2-1; V gene: TRBV29-1; D gene: -; clone size: few; CDR3 protein: CSVEGEVLGEFF; CDR3 DNA: TGCAGCGTTGAAGGAGAGGTCCTAGGGGAGTTCTTC
J gene: TRBJ1-2; V gene: TRBV12-3/TRBV12-4; D gene: -; clone size: few; CDR3 protein: CASSLGPKGGTYTF; CDR3 DNA: TGTGCCAGCAGTTTAGGGCCGAAAGGAGGCACCTACACCTTC
J gene: TRBJ2-3; V gene: TRBV11-2; D gene: -; clone size: many; CDR3 protein: CASSFQRGTDTQYF; CDR3 DNA: TGTGCCAGCAGCTTTCAGCGGGGCACAGATACGCAGTATTTT
J gene: TRBJ2-1; V gene: TRBV27; D gene: TRBD2; clone size: few; CDR3 protein: CASSARTSGSSYNEQFF; CDR3 DNA: TGTGCCAGCAGTGCAAGGACTAGCGGGAGCTCCTACAATGAGCAGTTCTTC
J gene: TRBJ2-5; V gene: TRBV29-1; D gene: TRBD1; clone size: few; CDR3 protein: CSVEDWGTGGETQYF; CDR3 DNA: TGCAGCGTTGAAGATTGGGGGACAGGGGGAGAGACCCAGTACTTC
J gene: TRBJ2-5; V gene: TRBV5-1; D gene: TRBD2; clone size: -; CDR3 protein: CASSPSASGGQETQYF; CDR3 DNA: TGCGCCAGCAGCCCGTCGGCTAGCGGGGGCCAGGAGACCCAGTACTTC
J gene: TRBJ2-5; V gene: TRBV5-1; D gene: TRBD2; clone size: few; CDR3 protein: CASSLLGLAGGGETQYF; CDR3 DNA: TGCGCCAGCAGCTTGTTGGGACTAGCGGGAGGAGGAGAGACCCAGTACTTC
J gene: TRBJ2-2; V gene: TRBV11-2; D gene: -; clone size: many; CDR3 protein: CASSSLTSGELFF; CDR3 DNA: TGTGCCAGCAGCTCCCTGACTAGCGGGGAGCTGTTTTTT
J gene: TRBJ1-6; V gene: TRBV7-2; D gene: -; clone size: -; CDR3 protein: CASSLAGANSPLHF; CDR3 DNA: TGTGCCAGCAGCTTAGCCGGGGCTAATTCACCCCTCCACTTT